This T cell receptor (beta chain) was sequenced during a study of blood T cells in healthy people across ages. Ranging in age from roughly 6 to 100, the donors were healthy Caucasian individuals from Russia. Study-level findings and limits: TCR beta diversity correlated strongly with naive T cell percentage.

Germline-derived CDR1 and CDR2 are SEHNR and FQNEAQ (reference sequence). The CDR3 is made up of 15 amino acids. A sample-barcoded 5' primer and a J-beta primer mix were used in a second PCR of roughly 7 to 12 cycles. TCRdb redid the calling of the 5' RACE reads with MiXCR, one entry per CDR3 protein. The repertoire includes about 830,000 distinct CDR3 sequences, 55% to 65% of them detected once, and about a quarter sits in the top ten. As to this clonotype: What it binds is not known. At one end the junction does not follow the germline gene, possibly because of a read error.

Source material: blood. The chain has TRBV7-9 and TRBJ2-1; the match to TRBD2 covers 8 bases. The receptor was derived from a man aged 30-40 years in good health. CDR3 nucleotide sequence: TGTGCCAGCAGCTTAGTAGCGGGGCGGTACAAAGAGCAGTTCTTC. Translation gives CASSLVAGRYKEQFF.